Listed below are T cell receptor beta chains from one sample, sequenced in a study of blood T cell repertoires in COVID-19. Method: immunoSEQ multiplex PCR; TCRdb's copy keeps in-frame clones and lacks some. The table includes around 110,000 clones, over 70% detected once. The sequencing input was peripheral blood. These receptors were taken from a woman between 65 and 79 years old with acute or convalescent COVID-19. CDR3s include the opening cysteine and the closing phenylalanine or tryptophan. A D gene is named only where the DNA matches it firmly. Where a row states a size, it is once, few, many or the class of an expanded clone; other rows omit it.

TRBD2	TRBV29-1	.	TRBJ2-3	TGCAGCGCGCTACTAGCGGGGAGCACAGATACGCAGTATTTT	CSALLAGSTDTQYF
TRBD1	TRBV3-1/TRBV3-2	.	TRBJ1-1	TGTGCCAGCAGCCCCCGGGACAGACCATTTACCACTGAAGCTTTCTTT	CASSPRDRPFTTEAFF
TRBD1	TRBV7-3	.	TRBJ1-6	TGTGCCAGCAGCGTGGACAGGGGGGATAATTCACCCCTCCACTTT	CASSVDRGDNSPLHF
TRBD2	TRBV9	.	TRBJ2-1	TGTGCCAGCAGCGTCTCTAGCGGGAGATCATACAATGAGCAGTTCTTC	CASSVSSGRSYNEQFF
TRBD1	TRBV19	.	TRBJ2-1	TGTGCCAGTAGGGGACAGGGCTACAATGAGCAGTTCTTC	CASRGQGYNEQFF
.	TRBV27	.	TRBJ2-4	TGTGCCAGCAGTTTTCAGGGGGGAGGTAGGAACATTCAGTACTTC	CASSFQGGGRNIQYF
.	TRBV4-1	.	TRBJ2-3	TGCGCCAGCAGCCAAGCACTGAAAGATACGCAGTATTTT	CASSQALKDTQYF
.	TRBV18	.	TRBJ1-1	TGTGCCAGCTCACCCATGACAGAGCTGACTGAAGCTTTCTTT	CASSPMTELTEAFF
TRBD2	TRBV5-6	.	TRBJ2-2	TGTGCCAGCAGTCCTGAAACCCATAGCGGGGGCTCGAACACCGGGGAGCTGTTTTTT	CASSPETHSGGSNTGELFF
.	TRBV7-2	.	TRBJ2-3	TGTGCCAGCAGCTTAGATCGCGGTAGCACAGATACGCAGTATTTT	CASSLDRGSTDTQYF
TRBD1	TRBV2	.	TRBJ1-5	TGTGCCAGCATGAAGACGAGGACAGGGAACGGGAATCAGCCCCAGCATTTT	CASMKTRTGNGNQPQHF
.	TRBV2	.	TRBJ2-3	TGTGCCAGCATTTTACTATCCCCTAGCACAGATACGCAGTATTTT	CASILLSPSTDTQYF
TRBD2	TRBV6-5	.	TRBJ2-7	TGTGCCAGCAGGTGGACTAGCGGGAGCTCCTACGAGCAGTACTTC	CASRWTSGSSYEQYF
.	TRBV12-5	.	TRBJ2-2	TGTGCCTCCGATCGGGACACCGGGGAGCTGTTTTTT	CASDRDTGELFF
.	TRBV9	once	TRBJ1-2	TGTGCCAGCAGCGCGGTTAGTTCCTATGGCTACACCTTC	CASSAVSSYGYTF
TRBD2	TRBV5-1	once	TRBJ2-1	TGCGCCAGCAGCTATGGACTAGCGGGCTACAATGAGCAGTTCTTC	CASSYGLAGYNEQFF
.	TRBV28	.	TRBJ2-7	TGTGCCAGCAGGAGGGGGGGGCCCCTAACCTACGAGCAGTACTTC	CASRRGGPLTYEQYF
TRBD1	TRBV2	.	TRBJ1-5	TGTGCCAGCAGTATGACAGGGGGTCAGCCCCAGCATTTT	CASSMTGGQPQHF
TRBD1	TRBV28	.	TRBJ1-1	TGTGCCAGCAGTCTAAGGACAGGGAAGACTGAAGCTTTCTTT	CASSLRTGKTEAFF
.	TRBV19	.	TRBJ1-1	TGTGCCAGTACGGAGGGCTCGAACACTGAAGCTTTCTTT	CASTEGSNTEAFF
.	TRBV6-2/TRBV6-3	few	TRBJ1-5	TGTGCCAGCAGCGACAGGCTACATCAGCCCCAGCATTTT	CASSDRLHQPQHF
.	TRBV6-6	once	TRBJ2-5	TGTGCCAGCACCCCGGGTGAGACCCAGTACTTC	CASTPGETQYF
TRBD2	TRBV28	.	TRBJ2-2	TGTGCCAGCAGTTTAATTGCTGGAGGACTAGCGGGCACCGGGGAGCTGTTTTTT	CASSLIAGGLAGTGELFF
.	TRBV10-1	.	TRBJ2-7	TGCGCCAGCAGTCGGGACTCGCGGGAGCAGTACTTC	CASSRDSREQYF
TRBD1	TRBV30	.	TRBJ1-6	TGTGCCTGGAGCCAACAGGGGGACTCACCCCTCCACTTT	CAWSQQGDSPLHF
TRBD1	TRBV6-5	.	TRBJ2-1	TGTGCCAGCAACAGGGGGCAGGGTGAGCAGTTCTTC	CASNRGQGEQFF
.	TRBV4-1	.	TRBJ2-3	TGCGCCAGCAGCCAAGAACCGGACAGGGGGTCTAGCGGGATAGGTTCCACAGATACGCAGTATTTT	CASSQEPDRGSSGIGSTDTQYF
TRBD1	TRBV9	.	TRBJ2-1	TGTGCCAGCAGCGTAGGAGGGACAGGGACCTACAATGAGCAGTTCTTC	CASSVGGTGTYNEQFF
TRBD1	TRBV30	.	TRBJ2-1	TGTGCCTGGAGTGCAATTGGGACAGGGAAGTCCTACAATGAGCAGTTCTTC	CAWSAIGTGKSYNEQFF
TRBD1	TRBV12-3/TRBV12-4	.	TRBJ2-5	TGTGCCAGCAGCCGAGGACAGGGGGAGACCCAGTACTTC	CASSRGQGETQYF
TRBD1	TRBV19	.	TRBJ2-1	TGTGCCAGTAGTATAGCACAGGGGAATGAGCAGTTCTTC	CASSIAQGNEQFF
TRBD2	TRBV5-1	.	TRBJ2-1	TGCGCCAGCAGCTCAGGTCAGCTAGCGGGGGGTGGAAATGAGCAGTTCTTC	CASSSGQLAGGGNEQFF
TRBD1	TRBV11-2	.	TRBJ1-1	TGTGCCAGCAGCCCGACAGGGATGAACACTGAAGCTTTCTTT	CASSPTGMNTEAFF
.	TRBV6-1	.	TRBJ1-5	TGTGCCAGCAGTGACAGGTTCAATCAGCCCCAGCATTTT	CASSDRFNQPQHF
.	TRBV28	.	TRBJ1-1	TGTGCCAGCAGTTTAAGACAGTCCCAGGGAACTGAAGCTTTCTTT	CASSLRQSQGTEAFF
TRBD2	TRBV5-1	.	TRBJ2-4	TGCGCCAGCAGCCCCAGGACTAGCGGGGCAATAGCCAAAAACATTCAGTACTTC	CASSPRTSGAIAKNIQYF
TRBD1	TRBV2	.	TRBJ2-6	TGTGCCAGCAGATTTTCGGACAGGGTGGGGGCCAACGTCCTGACTTTC	CASRFSDRVGANVLTF
TRBD1	TRBV2	few	TRBJ1-5	TGTGCCAGCACCCGGGGGGGACAGGGCCAGCCCCAGCATTTT	CASTRGGQGQPQHF
.	TRBV20-1	.	TRBJ1-2	TGCAGTGCGGGGGGAGCTTATGGCTACACCTTC	CSAGGAYGYTF
.	TRBV5-1	.	TRBJ2-3	TGCGCCAGCAGCGAACTGTCCACAGATACGCAGTATTTT	CASSELSTDTQYF
.	TRBV18	.	TRBJ2-1	TGTGCCAGCTCACGGGAGTTAGGGGGAACCTACAATGAGCAGTTCTTC	CASSRELGGTYNEQFF
.	TRBV29-1	.	TRBJ2-3	TGCAGCGTTGACCTAGGTCCCGGCACAGATACGCAGTATTTT	CSVDLGPGTDTQYF
TRBD2	TRBV2	.	TRBJ2-1	TGTGCCAGCTTGGGACTAGCGACATACAATGAGCAGTTCTTC	CASLGLATYNEQFF
.	TRBV7-3	.	TRBJ1-1	TGTGCCAGCAGCGCCCAGGGGTACACTGAAGCTTTCTTT	CASSAQGYTEAFF
TRBD1	TRBV5-1	.	TRBJ1-2	TGCGCCAGCAGCTTCCGAGGGACAGGGGATGGCTACACCTTC	CASSFRGTGDGYTF
.	TRBV28	.	TRBJ1-6	TGTGCCAGCAGCCCTCGGACAGATTATAATTCACCCCTCCACTTT	CASSPRTDYNSPLHF